The T cell receptor beta chain described here comes from a study of blood T cell repertoires in COVID-19. CDR3 size: 17 residues. The germline V gene has CDR1 SNHLY and CDR2 FYNNEI. V lost 4 bases to trimming and J lost 0 bases; unmatched junction nucleotides: 8. Repertoires were generated with immunoSEQ multiplex PCR, while TCRdb's copy carries only in-frame clones and drops some. This table has about 170,000 clones, more than 70% appearing once. This sequence joins TRBV2 and TRBJ2-2; 7 positions agree with TRBD2. The origin of this receptor is a middle-aged man with active or convalescent COVID-19. Sequenced: peripheral blood. The CDR3 sequence is CASSGSSGSTNTGELFF. The CDR3 DNA reads as TGTGCCAGCAGTGGTAGTAGCGGGTCTACGAACACCGGGGAGCTGTTTTTT.